Here is one T cell receptor (beta chain) with its context. What it recognizes is unknown. With 2 bases removed from V and 3 bases from J, the gap between germline ends came to 7 bases. The CDR3 has 14 amino acids. CDR1 and CDR2 (germline): MNHEY, SVGEGT. A J-beta primer mix and a sample-barcoded 5' primer were used in a second PCR of about 6 to 12 cycles. One entry per CDR3 protein results from TCRdb running MiXCR on the 5' RACE reads. The sample shows about 680,000 distinct CDR3 sequences, around 49% of them seen only once. The data belong to a study of blood T cells in healthy people across ages. Findings of the study overall: Per million T cells, TCR beta diversity dropped roughly linearly as age increased.

Each donor's blood draw was roughly 9.5 milliliters of peripheral blood. RNA extraction gave at least 5.5 micrograms of total RNA per sample. The clonotype comes from a woman aged 55-69 years in good health. The sample consisted of blood. The genes are TRBV6-2 or TRBV6-3 and TRBJ1-4; D gene ambiguous. The CDR3 loop reads CASSYQTANEKLFF. CDR3 bases: TGTGCCAGCAGTTACCAGACGGCTAATGAAAAACTGTTTTTT.